This T cell receptor (beta chain) derives from a study of blood T cell repertoires in COVID-19. V shed 2 bases, J shed 5 bases, and the junction held 4 bases outside the gene matches. The CDR3 runs to 15 residues. The germline gives CDR1 SSHAT, CDR2 FNYEAQ (reference sequence). Authors' analysis steps: Amplification from reference gene primers served as the basis for estimated nucleated cell counts. Using immunoSEQ multiplex PCR, the repertoire was profiled, and TCRdb retains in-frame clones only, with some absent. From that table come the V and J calls and clone size; the DNA was used to work out D and trimming. This sample yields approximately 200,000 clones, of which 83% are seen a single time; 7.4% belongs to the top ten. This clone was observed a few times.

Sequenced material: peripheral blood. This chain connects TRBV7-7 to TRBJ2-5; 11 nucleotides match TRBD1. The clonotype originates from a woman in her forties or fifties with acute or convalescent COVID-19. The CDR3 nucleotides read TGTGCCAGCAGCTTATTGGGGACAGGGGGTGAGACCCAGTACTTC. This gives the protein CASSLLGTGGETQYF.